The 10 T cell receptor beta chains below come from one sample, sequenced in a study of T cell responses to AZD1222 COVID-19 vaccine. The protocol was immunoSEQ multiplex PCR, while the TCRdb copy is restricted to in-frame clones and leaves out a portion. The data show approximately 190,000 clones, with 87% seen just once and 2.5% to 3% held by the top ten. Sample: peripheral blood, taken on day 0 of MenACWY control vaccination. The receptors stem from an adult in good health.

The chain carries TRBV13 and TRBJ2-1; D gene uncertain. CDR1 is PRHDT, CDR2 FYEKMQ, per germline (reference sequence). Between the trimmed V and J ends, which lost 3 bases and 7 bases, there was a span of 10 bases. CDR3 size: 13 residues. CDR3: CASSFFMRNEQFF. CDR3 nucleotide sequence: TGTGCCAGCAGCTTCTTTATGAGGAATGAGCAGTTCTTC.

The rearrangement links TRBV27 to TRBJ2-3; 11 bases are shared with TRBD2. The V segment lost 5 bases and the J segment 0 bases; nucleotides outside the gene matches: 4. This CDR3 contains 16 residues. Germline loops: CDR1 MNHEY, CDR2 SMNVEV (reference sequence). The CDR3 DNA is TGTGCCAGCAGTCCCAGGACTAGCGGGAGCACAGATACGCAGTATTTT. Amino acids: CASSPRTSGSTDTQYF.

V is TRBV5-1 and J is TRBJ1-4, with 10 bases identical to TRBD1. The CDR3 has 15 amino acids. J gave up 6 bases and V 3 bases, and 5 bases lay outside the gene matches. CDR1 is SGHRS, CDR2 YFSETQ, per germline. The CDR3 DNA reads TGCGCCAGCAGCTCCCCCGACAGGGGGCATGAAAAACTGTTTTTT. Translated: CASSSPDRGHEKLFF.

This clone appeared once. The chain uses TRBV10-3 and TRBJ2-1; the D call may be TRBD1 or TRBD2 (5 bases each). From germline, CDR1 is ENHRY and CDR2 SYGVKD. The CDR3 is 15 residues long. V lost 3 bases and J lost 8, with 17 bases in between. The chain's CDR3 is CAISDFGGVGYEQFF. The DNA for the CDR3 is TGTGCCATCAGTGATTTTGGGGGAGTGGGATATGAGCAGTTCTTC.

The chain links TRBV2 to TRBJ2-7, with D perhaps TRBD1 or TRBD2 (6 bases each). This CDR3 is built from 14 residues. From germline, CDR1 is SNHLY and CDR2 FYNNEI. V lost 7 bases to trimming and J lost 3 bases, with 16 bases between them. The CDR3: CASTRRGYRYEQYF. CDR3 bases: TGTGCCAGCACCAGGAGGGGGTACCGCTACGAGCAGTACTTC.

This rearrangement joins TRBV5-3 to TRBJ2-7; 9 nucleotides line up with TRBD1. TRBV5-3 has ORF status, its function being uncertain. The CDR3 has 19 amino acids. Trimming removed 1 base from V and 1 base from J; junction bases left unmatched: 15. CDR3 amino acids: CARSLQIPGQGKGSYEQYF. In DNA, the CDR3 is TGTGCCAGAAGCTTGCAAATTCCGGGACAGGGAAAGGGTTCCTACGAGCAGTACTTC.

Remarks on this clone: One junction end does not reproduce the germline sequence, and a read error may be involved. This chain links TRBV7-9 with TRBJ2-2; TRBD1 agrees at 10 bases. The CDR3 spans 17 residues. Germline V gene sequence: CDR1 SEHNR, CDR2 FQNEAQ (reference sequence). CDR3 region: CASSVAPGQGYTGELFF. The DNA for the CDR3 is TGTGCCAGCAGCGTAGCACCGGGACAGGGGTACACCGGGGAGCTGTTTTTT. The variable domain in full, completed from reference TRBV7-9 and TRBJ2-2, reads DTGVSQNPRHKITKRGQNVTFRCDPISEHNRLYWYRQTLGQGPEFLTYFQNEAQLEKSRLLSDRFSAERPKGSFSTLEIQRTEQGDSAMYLCASSVAPGQGYTGELFFGEGSRLTVL.

This sequence joins TRBV7-9 and TRBJ1-1; no firm D call. CDR3 size: 16 residues. Trimming took 0 bases from V and 1 from J, leaving 12 bases between them. In germline, CDR1 is SEHNR, CDR2 FQNEAQ (reference sequence). The CDR3 reads CASSLASSSENTEAFF. The CDR3 DNA is TGTGCCAGCAGCTTAGCGTCAAGCAGTGAGAACACTGAAGCTTTCTTT.

DNA for the CDR3: TGTGCCAGCAGTGGGGGAAGTGGCGAGCAGTACTTC. It encodes CASSGGSGEQYF. The genes are TRBV25-1 and TRBJ2-7; no firm D call. CDR1 is MGHDK and CDR2 is SYGVNS in the germline V gene. V lost 4 bases and J 6 bases, leaving 10 bases between the germline ends. The CDR3 runs 12 residues.

The chain carries TRBV5-1 and TRBJ2-1; TRBD1 agrees at 9 bases. CDR1 is SGHRS, CDR2 YFSETQ, per germline. The CDR3 is 14 residues long. V was pared by 4 bases and J by 7 bases, with 6 bases of the junction left unmatched. CDR3 protein: CASSATGTGNEQFF. In nucleotides, the CDR3 is TGCGCCAGCAGCGCAACCGGGACAGGGAATGAGCAGTTCTTC.